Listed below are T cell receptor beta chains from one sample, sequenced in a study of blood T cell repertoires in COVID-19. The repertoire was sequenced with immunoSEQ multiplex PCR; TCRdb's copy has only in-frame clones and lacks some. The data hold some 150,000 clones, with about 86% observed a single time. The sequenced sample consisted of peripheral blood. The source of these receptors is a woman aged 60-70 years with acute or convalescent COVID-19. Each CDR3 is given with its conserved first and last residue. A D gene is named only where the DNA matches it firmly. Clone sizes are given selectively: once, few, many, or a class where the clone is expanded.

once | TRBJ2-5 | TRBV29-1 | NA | CSARLGPETQYF | TGCAGCGCCCGACTAGGTCCGGAGACCCAGTACTTC
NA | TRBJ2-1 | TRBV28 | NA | CASRRGGDNEQFF | TGTGCCAGCAGGCGGGGAGGCGACAATGAGCAGTTCTTC
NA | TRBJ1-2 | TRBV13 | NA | CASSSLGRRDNYGYTF | TGTGCCAGCAGCTCCCTGGGACGGAGGGATAACTATGGCTACACCTTC
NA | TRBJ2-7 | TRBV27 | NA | CASSLSPTGLSYEQYF | TGTGCCAGCAGTTTATCCCCAACAGGGCTGTCCTACGAGCAGTACTTC
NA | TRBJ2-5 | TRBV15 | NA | CATSSRGGSETQYF | TGTGCCACCAGCAGTAGGGGGGGATCAGAGACCCAGTACTTC
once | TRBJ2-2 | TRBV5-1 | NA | CASSSTGELFF | TGCGCCAGCAGCTCGACCGGGGAGCTGTTTTTT
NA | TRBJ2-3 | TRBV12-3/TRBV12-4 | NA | CASSLGRRDTQYF | TGTGCCAGCAGTTTAGGGAGGAGGGATACGCAGTATTTT
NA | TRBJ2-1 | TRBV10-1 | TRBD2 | CASSQRGGSYNEQFF | TGCGCCAGCAGCCAGCGGGGGGGCTCCTACAATGAGCAGTTCTTC
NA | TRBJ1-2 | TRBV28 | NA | CASSFGEPNYGYTF | TGTGCCAGCAGTTTTGGAGAGCCTAACTATGGCTACACCTTC
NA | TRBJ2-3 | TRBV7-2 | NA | CASTYTDTQYF | TGTGCCAGCACCTACACAGATACGCAGTATTTT
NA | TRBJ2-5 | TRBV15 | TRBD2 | CATSRGVGLAATQYF | TGTGCCACCAGCAGAGGGGTGGGACTAGCGGCCACCCAGTACTTC
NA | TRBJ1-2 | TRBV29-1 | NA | CSVEEPDRHGYTF | TGCAGCGTTGAAGAACCCGACAGGCATGGCTACACCTTC
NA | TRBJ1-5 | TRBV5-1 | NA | CASSLAGGGNQPQHF | TGCGCCAGCAGCTTGGCCGGGGGTGGCAATCAGCCCCAGCATTTT
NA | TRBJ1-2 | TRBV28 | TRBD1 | CASSFGTGLWDYGYTF | TGTGCCAGCAGTTTTGGGACAGGGTTATGGGACTATGGCTACACCTTC
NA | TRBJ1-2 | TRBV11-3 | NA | CASSSHRYGYTF | TGTGCCAGCAGCTCCCACAGATATGGCTACACCTTC
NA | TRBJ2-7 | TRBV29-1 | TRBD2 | CSVAGLAGRSASYEQYF | TGCAGCGTTGCGGGACTAGCGGGGCGTTCTGCCTCCTACGAGCAGTACTTC
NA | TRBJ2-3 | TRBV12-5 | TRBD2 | CASGLLTSGGQYF | TGTGCTAGTGGTTTGCTTACTAGCGGGGGGCAGTATTTT
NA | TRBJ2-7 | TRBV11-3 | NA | CASSLEGGYEQYF | TGTGCCAGCAGCTTAGAAGGGGGCTACGAGCAGTACTTC
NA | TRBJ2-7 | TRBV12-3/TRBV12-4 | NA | CASTSGDEQYF | TGTGCCAGCACCTCAGGGGACGAGCAGTACTTC
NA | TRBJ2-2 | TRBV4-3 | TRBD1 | CASSQDLVTGTTGELFF | TGCGCCAGCAGCCAAGATCTTGTGACAGGGACCACCGGGGAGCTGTTTTTT
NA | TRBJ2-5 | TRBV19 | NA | CASSIKGGRETQYF | TGTGCCAGTAGTATCAAGGGAGGCAGGGAGACCCAGTACTTC
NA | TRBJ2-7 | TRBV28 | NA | CASSLFQFDRPYEQYF | TGTGCCAGCAGTTTATTTCAGTTCGACAGGCCCTACGAGCAGTACTTC
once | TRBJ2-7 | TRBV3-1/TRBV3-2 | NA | CASSQVASAEQYF | TGTGCCAGCAGCCAAGTAGCCAGCGCCGAGCAGTACTTC
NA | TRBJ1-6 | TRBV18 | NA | CASSPSLNSPLHF | TGTGCCAGCTCACCAAGCCTAAATTCACCCCTCCACTTT
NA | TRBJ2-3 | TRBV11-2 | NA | CASSSAGPDTDTQYF | TGTGCCAGCAGCTCTGCGGGACCAGACACAGATACGCAGTATTTT
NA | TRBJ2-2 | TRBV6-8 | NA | CASTLLEAGELFF | TGTGCCAGCACCCTCCTAGAGGCCGGGGAGCTGTTTTTT